One and the same sample provided the 28 T cell receptor beta chains below, sequenced in a study of T cells after yellow fever vaccination. MiXCR, applied by TCRdb to the 5' RACE reads, yields one record per CDR3 protein. The table includes almost 600,000 distinct CDR3 sequences, less than 15% detected once. The specimen comprised PBMCs, sampled on the day of the yellow fever booster vaccination. These receptors originate from a man aged 30 to 39 who received the YFV17D yellow fever vaccine.

This clonotype was counted only a few times. The V call is TRBV20-1, the J call TRBJ1-2; TRBD1 aligns across 8 bases. J lost 4 bases, V lost 1 base, and 5 bases had no gene match. The CDR3 is made up of 14 amino acids. Germline V gene sequence: CDR1 DFQATT, CDR2 SNEGSKA (reference sequence). The chain's CDR3 is CSARGDRGGYGYTF. The CDR3 nucleotides read TGCAGTGCTAGAGGCGACAGGGGCGGCTATGGCTACACCTTC.

This rearrangement joins TRBV3-1 to TRBJ1-1; D not certain. The germline gives CDR1 LGHDT, CDR2 YNNKEL (reference sequence). Deletions cut 7 bases from V and 4 bases from J, with 16 bases between. This CDR3 is 14 amino acids long. The chain's CDR3 is CASTKREDGTEAFF. The CDR3 nucleotides read TGTGCCAGCACCAAAAGGGAGGATGGCACTGAAGCTTTCTTT.

The chain is built from TRBV4-3 and TRBJ1-2; the D gene is possibly TRBD1 (6 bases). This CDR3 is built from 13 residues. Trimming pared 5 bases from V and 2 bases from J, leaving 9 bases between. Germline V gives CDR1 LGHNA, CDR2 YSLEER. The CDR3 is CASSWDTNYGYTF. The CDR3 DNA sequence: TGCGCCAGCAGCTGGGACACCAACTATGGCTACACCTTC.

This clonotype was picked up a small number of times. The chain links TRBV3-1 to TRBJ2-1; 10 nucleotides agree with TRBD2. The V gene end was trimmed by 4 bases and the J gene end by 8 bases; junction bases not matched to a gene: 5. There are 14 residues in the CDR3. Germline lookup yields CDR1 LGHDT and CDR2 YNNKEL (reference sequence). The CDR3 sequence: CASSRLAGDDEQFF. The CDR3, as DNA: TGTGCCAGCAGCCGGCTAGCGGGAGACGATGAGCAGTTCTTC.

This clonotype appeared a few times. This sequence joins TRBV10-3 and TRBJ2-7; no clear D gene. Germline-derived CDR1 and CDR2 are ENHRY and SYGVKD. V dropped 0 bases and J dropped 5 bases, with 5 bases sitting between them. CDR3 length equals 12 residues. The chain's CDR3 is CAISESKDEQYF. DNA for the CDR3: TGTGCCATCAGTGAGTCGAAAGACGAGCAGTACTTC.

The rearrangement joins TRBV4-3 to TRBJ2-6, with 7 bases that match TRBD1. The J segment lost 5 bases and the V segment lost 4 bases, leaving 5 bases of the junction unmatched. CDR1 is LGHNA, CDR2 YSLEER, per germline. This CDR3 contains 15 residues. The CDR3 nucleotides are TGCGCCAGCAGCCCTGGGACAGCCCGGGCCAACGTCCTGACTTTC. Amino acid sequence: CASSPGTARANVLTF.

The V call is TRBV20-1, the J call TRBJ2-1; perhaps TRBD2 as D (6 bases). V was clipped by 3 bases and J by 4 bases, with 19 bases between them. The CDR3 runs to 16 residues. The germline gives CDR1 DFQATT, CDR2 SNEGSKA (reference sequence). CDR3: CSASSPSARQYNEQFF. The CDR3 DNA reads TGCAGTGCTAGTAGTCCTAGCGCCCGACAATACAATGAGCAGTTCTTC.

The chain has TRBV20-1 and TRBJ1-2; D gene uncertain. The germline V gene has CDR1 DFQATT and CDR2 SNEGSKA (reference sequence). The V end was cut by 7 bases, the J end by 8 bases, with 17 bases between. CDR3 length equals 12 residues. The CDR3 spells CSVQNPGRGYTF. For the CDR3, the DNA is TGCAGTGTTCAGAATCCGGGAAGGGGCTACACCTTC.

The chain couples TRBV5-1 to TRBJ2-7; D might be TRBD1 or TRBD2, each matching 5 bases. V lost 0 bases to trimming and J lost 5 bases, with 9 bases between them. The CDR3 is made up of 13 amino acids. Germline loops: CDR1 SGHRS, CDR2 YFSETQ. CDR3 DNA: TGCGCCAGCAGCTTGGTGGGGGACCACGAGCAGTACTTC. Translating gives CASSLVGDHEQYF.

V is TRBV7-8 and J is TRBJ1-1, with 10 bases lining up with TRBD1. The CDR3 sequence is 18 residues long. In germline, CDR1 is SGHVS, CDR2 FQNEAQ. Trimming at V came to 5 bases and at J to 0 bases, leaving 12 bases not matched to a gene. CDR3 DNA: TGTGCCAGCAGCCAACTGGGGACAGGGGAGATTCTGAACACTGAAGCTTTCTTT. This gives the protein CASSQLGTGEILNTEAFF.

This chain connects TRBV6-2 or TRBV6-3 to TRBJ1-5; 7 bases map to TRBD1. Germline V gene lookup returns CDR1 MNHEY and CDR2 SVGEGT. V was pared by 8 bases and J by 6 bases, with 4 bases of the junction left unmatched. The CDR3 extends over 12 amino acids. This CDR3 is CASQEGAQPQHF. DNA for the CDR3: TGTGCCAGCCAAGAGGGGGCTCAGCCCCAGCATTTT.

The CDR3 DNA follows: TGTGCCACCGCCGCCTCTGGGGTGGAGACCCAGTACTTC. This encodes CATAASGVETQYF. The V gene is TRBV24-1, the J gene TRBJ2-5; unclear D gene. Germline V gene lookup returns CDR1 KGHDR and CDR2 SFDVKD. V was clipped by 9 bases and J by 5 bases, with 15 bases between them. CDR3 length: 13 amino acids.

The sample holds a few counts of this clonotype. The rearrangement uses TRBV27 and TRBJ2-2, with a tentative D call TRBD2 (5 bases). Per the germline V gene, CDR1 is MNHEY and CDR2 is SMNVEV (reference sequence). The CDR3 spans 17 residues. The V end was cut by 3 bases, the J end by 7 bases, with 21 bases between. This CDR3 is CASSFRADIGVRGELFF. In nucleotides, the CDR3 is TGTGCCAGCAGTTTTCGAGCGGATATAGGAGTACGCGGGGAGCTGTTTTTT.

The rearrangement uses TRBV12-3 or TRBV12-4 and TRBJ1-6; D remains unclear. V lost 6 bases and J lost 5, with 5 bases in between. The CDR3 sequence is 12 residues long. The CDR3 bases are TGTGCCAGCAGACAAAATAATTCACCCCTCCACTTT. It yields the protein CASRQNNSPLHF.

This rearrangement joins TRBV6-1 to TRBJ2-7, with 7 positions matching TRBD1. Germline-derived CDR1 and CDR2 are MNHNS and SASEGT. This CDR3 spans 15 amino acids. With V trimmed by 5 bases and J by 6 bases, 13 bases remained unmatched. The CDR3 protein is CASSPQPGQSIEQYF. CDR3 coding DNA: TGTGCCAGCAGTCCCCAGCCGGGACAGTCTATCGAGCAGTACTTC.

This sequence joins TRBV29-1 and TRBJ2-7, with TRBD1 matching over 8 bases. CDR3 length equals 14 residues. The J segment lost 3 bases and the V segment lost 1 base, leaving 5 bases of the junction unmatched. Germline V gene lookup returns CDR1 SQVTM and CDR2 ANQGSEA. CDR3 nucleotide sequence: TGCAGCGTTGAAGCTTTAGGACAGGGCTACGAGCAGTACTTC. Translation gives CSVEALGQGYEQYF.

This chain's CDR3 is CSAAGTNRGAYEQYF. As DNA, the CDR3 is TGCAGCGCCGCGGGCACAAACAGGGGTGCCTACGAGCAGTACTTC. The chain employs TRBV29-1 and TRBJ2-7; 7 bases are shared with TRBD1. With V trimmed by 7 bases and J by 2 bases, 14 bases remained unmatched. The CDR3 totals 15 residues. Germline-derived CDR1 and CDR2 are SQVTM and ANQGSEA.

This clonotype was observed a few times. J is TRBJ2-3 and V is TRBV12-3 or TRBV12-4; 9 nucleotides align to TRBD2. V lost 7 bases and J lost 0; bases outside the gene matches: 8. The CDR3 extends over 16 amino acids. DNA of the CDR3: TGTGCCAGCACTCTAAGGCTAGCGGGGAGCACAGATACGCAGTATTTT. Its translation: CASTLRLAGSTDTQYF.

This sequence joins TRBV29-1 and TRBJ1-2; no clear D gene. V was clipped by 3 bases and J by 4 bases, with 12 bases between them. Germline CDR1 SQVTM, CDR2 ANQGSEA. The CDR3 is made up of 13 amino acids. CDR3: CSVDRASSYGYTF. CDR3 in DNA: TGCAGCGTTGATAGGGCTTCCTCCTATGGCTACACCTTC.

V gene TRBV20-1 combines with J gene TRBJ2-7, with TRBD2 matching 8 bases. The CDR3 contains 13 residues. V shed 6 bases, J shed 3 bases, and the junction held 7 bases outside the gene matches. The germline CDR1 and CDR2 sequences are DFQATT and SNEGSKA (reference sequence). CDR3 nucleotides: TGCAGTGCCTTGGCTAGCGGGCGCTACGAGCAGTACTTC. Its protein product is CSALASGRYEQYF.

The CDR3 region is CASRGDSYTDTQYF. Written as DNA, the CDR3 is TGTGCCAGCAGGGGGGACTCCTACACAGATACGCAGTATTTT. The gene calls are TRBV2 and TRBJ2-3; D might be TRBD2 (6 bases). Trimming stripped 6 bases from V and 2 bases from J, with 12 bases between. The CDR3 is 14 residues long. Germline CDR1 and CDR2: SNHLY and FYNNEI.

This clonotype has a handful of counts. Here the CDR3 DNA reads TGTGCCAGCAGCGTATCGGGGTTTTTCAATGAGCAGTTCTTC. Translated: CASSVSGFFNEQFF. J is TRBJ2-1 and V is TRBV9; possibly TRBD2 for D (5 bases). The germline gives CDR1 SGDLS, CDR2 YYNGEE. This CDR3 is 14 amino acids long. Trimming stripped 1 base from V and 6 bases from J, with 11 bases between. Using reference TRBV9 and TRBJ2-1 for the parts outside the CDR3, the full variable domain is DSGVTQTPKHLITATGQRVTLRCSPRSGDLSVYWYQQSLDQGLQFLIQYYNGEERAKGNILERFSAQQFPDLHSELNLSSLELGDSALYFCASSVSGFFNEQFFGPGTRLTVL.

The chain has TRBV29-1 and TRBJ2-1; the match to TRBD2 covers 7 bases. Germline V CDR1 and CDR2: SQVTM, ANQGSEA. J lost 9 bases, V lost 4 bases, and 3 bases had no gene match. CDR3 size: 11 residues. The CDR3 is CSVGPGGEQFF. The CDR3 DNA reads as TGCAGCGTTGGTCCGGGAGGTGAGCAGTTCTTC.

The chain links TRBV9 to TRBJ2-1, with 10 bases lining up with TRBD2. The J segment lost 8 bases and the V segment lost 4 bases, leaving 9 bases of the junction unmatched. CDR3 size: 15 residues. CDR1 is SGDLS and CDR2 is YYNGEE in the germline V gene. CDR3 in amino acids: CASSTQLAGLDEQFF. CDR3 coding DNA: TGTGCCAGCAGCACCCAACTAGCGGGATTGGATGAGCAGTTCTTC. Complete variable domain (other parts from reference TRBV9 and TRBJ2-1): DSGVTQTPKHLITATGQRVTLRCSPRSGDLSVYWYQQSLDQGLQFLIQYYNGEERAKGNILERFSAQQFPDLHSELNLSSLELGDSALYFCASSTQLAGLDEQFFGPGTRLTVL.

The chain couples TRBV6-1 to TRBJ2-6; 9 nucleotides line up with TRBD1. Germline assignment: CDR1 MNHNS and CDR2 SASEGT. V lost 3 bases and J lost 3; bases outside the gene matches: 6. The CDR3 runs to 17 residues. The CDR3 DNA reads as TGTGCCAGCAGTGAGGGACAGGGACGGGTTGGGGCCAACGTCCTGACTTTC. This sequence encodes CASSEGQGRVGANVLTF.

This clonotype has a handful of counts. The genes are TRBV27 and TRBJ1-1, with D perhaps matching TRBD1 (5 bases). The CDR3 sequence is 13 residues long. The germline gives CDR1 MNHEY, CDR2 SMNVEV (reference sequence). Trimming cost V 0 bases and J 9 bases, with 11 bases left between them. DNA of the CDR3: TGTGCCAGCAGTTTATCGAGGGGTTGGAAAGCTTTCTTT. This translates into CASSLSRGWKAFF.

This clonotype was detected ten times or more. V usage is TRBV7-9 and J usage is TRBJ2-7, with TRBD1 matching over 7 bases. Germline V gives CDR1 SEHNR, CDR2 FQNEAQ (reference sequence). This CDR3 contains 13 residues. V lost 5 bases to trimming and J lost 2 bases; unmatched junction nucleotides: 3. This CDR3 is CASSPGQPYEQYF. The DNA for the CDR3 is TGTGCCAGCAGCCCGGGACAGCCCTACGAGCAGTACTTC.

In its sample, this clonotype was seen a few times. The V call is TRBV10-3, the J call TRBJ1-1; D may be TRBD1 (5 bases). Trimming pared 2 bases from V and 1 base from J, leaving 11 bases between. The CDR3 is 15 residues long. The V gene's germline CDR1 is ENHRY and CDR2 SYGVKD. CDR3 residues: CAISEGATRNTEAFF. The CDR3 DNA reads as TGTGCCATCAGTGAGGGGGCAACTAGGAACACTGAAGCTTTCTTT.